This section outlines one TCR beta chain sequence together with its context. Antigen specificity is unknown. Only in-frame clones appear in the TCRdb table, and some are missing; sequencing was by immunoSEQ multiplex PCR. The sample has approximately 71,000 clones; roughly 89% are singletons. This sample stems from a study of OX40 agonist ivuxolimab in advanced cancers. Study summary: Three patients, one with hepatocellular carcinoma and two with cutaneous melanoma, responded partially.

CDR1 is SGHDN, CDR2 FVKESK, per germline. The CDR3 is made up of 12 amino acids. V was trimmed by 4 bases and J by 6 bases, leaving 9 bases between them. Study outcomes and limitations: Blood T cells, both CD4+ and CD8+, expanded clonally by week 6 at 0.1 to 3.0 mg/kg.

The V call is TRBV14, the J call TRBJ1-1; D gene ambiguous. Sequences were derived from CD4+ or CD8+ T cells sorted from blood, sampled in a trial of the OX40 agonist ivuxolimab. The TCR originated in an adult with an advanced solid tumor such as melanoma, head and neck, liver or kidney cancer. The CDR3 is CASSPFMAEAFF. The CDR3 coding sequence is TGTGCCAGCAGCCCCTTCATGGCTGAAGCTTTCTTT. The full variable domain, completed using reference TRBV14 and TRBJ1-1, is EAGVTQFPSHSVIEKGQTVTLRCDPISGHDNLYWYRRVMGKEIKFLLHFVKESKQDESGMPNNRFLAERTGGTYSTLKVQPAELEDSGVYFCASSPFMAEAFFGQGTRLTVV.